This T cell receptor (beta chain) was identified during a study of neurological immune-mediated disorders. The making of cDNA relied on 5'RACE with 10-nucleotide random UMIs. TCRdb re-analysed the 5' RACE reads in MiXCR, keeping a single row per CDR3 protein. The sample shows tens of thousands of distinct CDR3 sequences, approximately 10% of them seen only once. The sample holds many counts of this clonotype. The antigen remains undetermined. Trimming took off 0 bases at V and 3 bases at J, with 10 bases between the two ends. This CDR3 has 15 amino acids. CDR1 SGHRS and CDR2 YFSETQ come from the germline V gene. From 2 million PBMCs stored at -80 C, the unsorted libraries were generated. Study-wide results and caveats: In HTLV-1-associated myelopathy, TCR clonal expansion was greatest, and in multiple sclerosis it was least, below healthy controls.

The V gene is TRBV5-1, the J gene TRBJ2-1; D perhaps matches TRBD1 (6 bases). The sample was PBMCs. The clonotype was recovered from a man aged 35 to 55 in good health. CDR3 sequence: CASSLDRDIYNEQFF. The CDR3 nucleotides are TGCGCCAGCAGCTTGGATAGGGACATCTACAATGAGCAGTTCTTC. The whole variable domain, filled in from reference TRBV5-1 and TRBJ2-1, reads KAGVTQTPRYLIKTRGQQVTLSCSPISGHRSVSWYQQTPGQGLQFLFEYFSETQRNKGNFPGRFSGRQFSNSRSEMNVSTLELGDSALYLCASSLDRDIYNEQFFGPGTRLTVL.